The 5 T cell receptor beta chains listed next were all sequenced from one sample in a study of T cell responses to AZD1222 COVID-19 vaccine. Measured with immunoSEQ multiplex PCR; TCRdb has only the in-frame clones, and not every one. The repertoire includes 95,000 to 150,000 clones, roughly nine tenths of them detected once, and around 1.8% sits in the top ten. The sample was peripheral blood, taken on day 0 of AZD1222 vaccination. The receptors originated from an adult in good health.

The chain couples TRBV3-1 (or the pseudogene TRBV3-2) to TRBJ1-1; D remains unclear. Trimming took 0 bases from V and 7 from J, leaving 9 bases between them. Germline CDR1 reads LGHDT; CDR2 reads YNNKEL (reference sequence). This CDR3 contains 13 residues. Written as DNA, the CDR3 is TGTGCCAGCAGCCAAGATGGGGAGATTGAAGCTTTCTTT. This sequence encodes CASSQDGEIEAFF.

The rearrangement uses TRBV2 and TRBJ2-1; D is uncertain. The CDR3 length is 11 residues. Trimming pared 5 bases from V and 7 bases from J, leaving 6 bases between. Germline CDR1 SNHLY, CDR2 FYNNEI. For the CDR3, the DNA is TGTGCCAGCAGTTCTCAAAATGAGCAGTTCTTC. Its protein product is CASSSQNEQFF.

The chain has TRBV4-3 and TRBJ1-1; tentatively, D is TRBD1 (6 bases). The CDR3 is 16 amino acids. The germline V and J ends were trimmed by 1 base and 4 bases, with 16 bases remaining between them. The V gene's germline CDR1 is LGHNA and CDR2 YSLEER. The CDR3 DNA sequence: TGCGCCAGCAGCCAAGGGACCGGGGGGCGGCTCACTGAAGCTTTCTTT. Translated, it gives CASSQGTGGRLTEAFF.

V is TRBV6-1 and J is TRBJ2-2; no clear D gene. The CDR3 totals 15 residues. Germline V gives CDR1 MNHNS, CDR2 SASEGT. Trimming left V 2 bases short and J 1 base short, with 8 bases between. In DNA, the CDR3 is TGTGCCAGCAGTGAAATCTGGGGGAACACCGGGGAGCTGTTTTTT. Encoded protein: CASSEIWGNTGELFF.

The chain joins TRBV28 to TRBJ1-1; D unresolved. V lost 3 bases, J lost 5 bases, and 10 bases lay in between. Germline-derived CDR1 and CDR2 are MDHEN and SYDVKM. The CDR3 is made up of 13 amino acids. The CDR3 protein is CASSLFGWTEAFF. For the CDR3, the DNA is TGTGCCAGCAGTTTGTTTGGGTGGACTGAAGCTTTCTTT.